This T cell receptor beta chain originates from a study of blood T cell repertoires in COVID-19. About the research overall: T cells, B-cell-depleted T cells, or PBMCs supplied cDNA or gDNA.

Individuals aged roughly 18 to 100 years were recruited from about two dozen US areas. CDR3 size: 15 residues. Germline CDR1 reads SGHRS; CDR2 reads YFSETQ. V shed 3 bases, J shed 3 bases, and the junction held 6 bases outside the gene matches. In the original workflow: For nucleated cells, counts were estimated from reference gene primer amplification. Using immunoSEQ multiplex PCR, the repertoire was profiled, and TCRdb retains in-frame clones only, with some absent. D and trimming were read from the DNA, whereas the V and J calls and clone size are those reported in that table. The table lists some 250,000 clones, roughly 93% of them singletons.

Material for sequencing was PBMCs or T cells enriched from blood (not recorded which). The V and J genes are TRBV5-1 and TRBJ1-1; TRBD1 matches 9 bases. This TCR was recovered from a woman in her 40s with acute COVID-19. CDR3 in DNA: TGCGCCAGCAGCTCCGGACAGGGGCCCTACACTGAAGCTTTCTTT. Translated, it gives CASSSGQGPYTEAFF.